The 27 T cell receptor beta chains presented below share a single source sample, sequenced in a study of blood T cell repertoires in COVID-19. Assay used: immunoSEQ multiplex PCR; TCRdb lists only in-frame clones, some missing. There are over 130,000 clones in the sample; 70% to 85% occur only once, and 1.6% lies in the top ten. Sequencing was done on a sample of PBMCs or T cells enriched from blood (not recorded which). Every receptor here comes from a woman aged 18-35 years who had been exposed to COVID-19.

Written as DNA, the CDR3 is TGTGCCAGCAGTTTACCGTCTATGAACACTGAAGCTTTCTTT. Translating it yields CASSLPSMNTEAFF. The chain couples TRBV28 to TRBJ1-1; D remains unclear. The CDR3 is 14 residues long. The V end lost 2 bases, the J end lost 0 bases, and 7 bases lay between the germline ends. Germline CDR1 and CDR2: MDHEN and SYDVKM.

The chain recombines TRBV7-2 with TRBJ2-4; 10 positions agree with TRBD1. Germline V gene sequence: CDR1 SGHTA, CDR2 FQGNSA. This CDR3 region has 17 residues. V was pared by 4 bases and J by 5 bases, with 11 bases of the junction left unmatched. The CDR3 is CASSSGPDRGLQNIQYF. CDR3 sequence (DNA): TGTGCCAGCAGCTCAGGGCCGGACAGGGGGTTGCAAAACATTCAGTACTTC.

V usage is TRBV4-3 and J usage is TRBJ2-3, with TRBD2 identical over 9 bases. Germline V CDR1 and CDR2: LGHNA, YSLEER. V lost 0 bases, J lost 3 bases, and 7 bases stayed unmatched. The CDR3 length is 17 residues. CDR3 in amino acids: CASSQDQDSGRTDTQYF. CDR3 in DNA: TGCGCCAGCAGCCAAGATCAAGATAGCGGGAGAACAGATACGCAGTATTTT.

The V call is TRBV4-1, the J call TRBJ2-5; D perhaps matches TRBD2 (5 bases). With 1 base removed from V and 4 bases from J, the gap between germline ends came to 13 bases. Germline CDR1 and CDR2: MGHRA and YSYEKL. This CDR3 has 15 residues. CDR3 amino acids: CASSQAEVKPETQYF. The DNA for the CDR3 is TGCGCCAGCAGCCAAGCGGAGGTTAAACCAGAGACCCAGTACTTC.

This rearrangement joins TRBV5-1 to TRBJ1-1; possible D gene TRBD1, 6 bases. Germline CDR1 reads SGHRS; CDR2 reads YFSETQ. This CDR3 is built from 14 residues. V lost 0 bases and J lost 4, with 10 bases in between. DNA of the CDR3: TGCGCCAGCAGCTTGGGGACCAGGGGCACTGAAGCTTTCTTT. It specifies CASSLGTRGTEAFF.

The chain couples TRBV5-4 to TRBJ1-2; no firm D call. V was cut by 0 bases and J by 8 bases, with 14 bases left in between. The length of the CDR3 is 14 residues. CDR1 is SGHNT, CDR2 YYREEE, per germline (reference sequence). CDR3 DNA sequence: TGTGCCAGCAGCTTGGGGCGGACTACCGAAGGCTACACCTTC. This encodes CASSLGRTTEGYTF.

The chain combines TRBV25-1 with TRBJ1-1, with a tentative D call TRBD1 (6 bases). This CDR3 contains 17 residues. V was cut by 4 bases and J by 5 bases, with 23 bases left in between. CDR1 MGHDK and CDR2 SYGVNS come from the germline V gene. The chain's CDR3 is CASSAPRLRGARTEAFF. CDR3 nucleotide sequence: TGTGCCAGCAGTGCGCCCCGACTTCGGGGGGCGAGGACTGAAGCTTTCTTT.

The chain recombines TRBV9 with TRBJ2-1; possible D gene TRBD2, 5 bases. V was clipped by 0 bases and J by 4 bases, with 20 bases between them. This CDR3 comprises 18 residues. Looked up from germline, CDR1 is SGDLS and CDR2 is YYNGEE. The CDR3 sequence: CASSVATGSITRYNEQFF. The CDR3, as DNA: TGTGCCAGCAGCGTAGCGACGGGGAGTATTACGAGGTACAATGAGCAGTTCTTC.

This chain joins TRBV19 and TRBJ1-5; tentatively, D is TRBD1 (6 bases). This CDR3 comprises 15 residues. Per germline, CDR1 LNHDA and CDR2 SQIVND (reference sequence). V was shortened by 0 bases and J by 6 bases, with 12 bases between the two germline ends. The CDR3 nucleotides read TGTGCCAGTAGTATAGAAGGACAGCAGGTTCAGCCCCAGCATTTT. Protein: CASSIEGQQVQPQHF.

The rearrangement joins TRBV7-9 to TRBJ2-2; 8 bases map to TRBD2. V lost 5 bases, J lost 7 bases, and 6 bases stayed unmatched. The CDR3 spans 14 residues. CDR1 and CDR2 from the germline V gene are SEHNR and FQNEAQ (reference sequence). The chain's CDR3 is CASSPGGGHGELFF. CDR3 sequence (DNA): TGTGCCAGCAGCCCGGGAGGGGGTCACGGGGAGCTGTTTTTT.

This chain links TRBV24-1 with TRBJ1-1, with a weak D call TRBD1 (5 bases). The length of the CDR3 is 15 residues. Trimming pared 4 bases from V and 4 bases from J, leaving 15 bases between. Germline values: CDR1 KGHDR, CDR2 SFDVKD. The CDR3 nucleotides are TGTGCCACCAGTGACTCCGGTTGGGGGGGCACTGAAGCTTTCTTT. It yields the protein CATSDSGWGGTEAFF.

The chain couples TRBV2 to TRBJ1-4, with D possibly TRBD1 on 5 matching bases. Per germline, CDR1 SNHLY and CDR2 FYNNEI. The germline V and J ends were trimmed by 6 bases and 0 bases, with 17 bases remaining between them. The CDR3 consists of 17 residues. The CDR3 DNA reads TGTGCCAGCAGCCCGACAGCAGGCCTTGCAACTAATGAAAAACTGTTTTTT. The encoded protein is CASSPTAGLATNEKLFF.

The J gene is TRBJ2-3, the V gene TRBV3-1 (or the pseudogene TRBV3-2); 8 bases align to TRBD2. Germline V gene sequence: CDR1 LGHDT, CDR2 YNNKEL (reference sequence). CDR3 length: 15 residues. V lost 4 bases, J lost 5 bases, and 8 bases stayed unmatched. The CDR3 loop reads CASSLSGSMGDTQYF. CDR3 nucleotides: TGTGCCAGCAGCCTCAGCGGGAGTATGGGAGATACGCAGTATTTT.

V and J are TRBV11-2 and TRBJ1-4; TRBD1 might be the D (5 bases). The V gene's germline CDR1 is SGHAT and CDR2 FQNNGV. This CDR3 region has 16 residues. V lost 1 base and J lost 0, with 9 bases in between. The CDR3 DNA reads TGTGCCAGCAGCTTAGGGGCGGGGGCAACTAATGAAAAACTGTTTTTT. Translation gives CASSLGAGATNEKLFF. The variable domain in full, completed from reference TRBV11-2 and TRBJ1-4, reads EAGVAQSPRYKIIEKRQSVAFWCNPISGHATLYWYQQILGQGPKLLIQFQNNGVVDDSQLPKDRFSAERLKGVDSTLKIQPAKLEDSAVYLCASSLGAGATNEKLFFGSGTQLSVL.

The chain carries TRBV18 and TRBJ2-3; 7 bases line up with TRBD2. CDR1 and CDR2 from the germline V gene are KGHSH and LQKENI. The CDR3 is made up of 15 amino acids. J lost 0 bases, V lost 3 bases, and 3 bases had no gene match. CDR3 loop: CASSPSGLSTDTQYF. The CDR3 region has the DNA TGTGCCAGCTCACCTAGCGGGCTTAGCACAGATACGCAGTATTTT.

This sequence joins TRBV30 and TRBJ2-2, with no clear D. Germline values: CDR1 GTSNPN, CDR2 SVGIG (reference sequence). The CDR3 covers 15 residues. With 2 bases removed from V and 6 bases from J, the gap between germline ends came to 16 bases. The CDR3 sequence is CAWSRVLLSSGELFF. In DNA form, the CDR3 reads TGTGCCTGGAGTCGAGTTCTTCTGTCTTCCGGGGAGCTGTTTTTT.

Points on this clone: One end of the junction fails to match germline, which may point to a read error. The chain recombines TRBV19 with TRBJ1-1, with 7 bases identical to TRBD1. CDR1 is LNHDA and CDR2 is SQIVND in the germline V gene (reference sequence). This CDR3 is 14 amino acids long. In DNA form, the CDR3 reads TGTGCCAGTAGTACCACGACAGGGAACCCTGAAGCTTTCTTT. It yields the protein CASSTTTGNPEAFF.

J is TRBJ1-1 and V is TRBV3-1 (or the pseudogene TRBV3-2), with no clear D. The CDR3 contains 13 residues. Trimming pared 4 bases from V and 4 bases from J, leaving 10 bases between. Germline loops: CDR1 LGHDT, CDR2 YNNKEL (reference sequence). CDR3 protein: CASSLKEVTEAFF. The CDR3 DNA reads as TGTGCCAGCAGCCTAAAGGAGGTCACTGAAGCTTTCTTT.

Only one count was recorded for this clone. This chain links TRBV3-1 (or the pseudogene TRBV3-2) with TRBJ2-1; the match to TRBD2 covers 16 bases. The CDR3 has 22 amino acids. The ends lost 0 bases at V and 0 bases at J; junction bases unmatched: 11. Per the germline V gene, CDR1 is LGHDT and CDR2 is YNNKEL (reference sequence). CDR3 DNA: TGTGCCAGCAGCCAAGATCTCCCCGGGACTAGCGGGAGGGATAGCTCCTACAATGAGCAGTTCTTC. This sequence encodes CASSQDLPGTSGRDSSYNEQFF.

This chain uses TRBV19 with TRBJ2-7; 10 bases agree with TRBD2. J was trimmed by 3 bases and V by 2 bases; bases with no gene match: 7. There are 16 residues in the CDR3. Germline V gene lookup returns CDR1 LNHDA and CDR2 SQIVND (reference sequence). The CDR3 is CASSIHSGRVLYEQYF. The CDR3, as DNA: TGTGCCAGTAGTATACACAGCGGGAGGGTGCTCTACGAGCAGTACTTC.

The chain recombines TRBV27 with TRBJ2-7, with D uncertain. The V and J ends lost 6 bases and 2 bases respectively, with 14 bases between them. This CDR3 region has 14 residues. Germline CDR1 is MNHEY and CDR2 is SMNVEV (reference sequence). This CDR3 reads CASRIQATTYEQYF. CDR3 bases: TGTGCCAGCAGGATCCAGGCAACGACCTACGAGCAGTACTTC.

This clone was detected only once. The J gene is TRBJ1-5, the V gene TRBV7-2, with no clear D. Per germline, CDR1 SGHTA and CDR2 FQGNSA. This CDR3 region has 13 residues. V was pared by 5 bases and J by 0 bases, with 5 bases between. DNA of the CDR3: TGTGCCAGCAGCCCCTATAGCAATCAGCCCCAGCATTTT. Protein product: CASSPYSNQPQHF.

In this sample, this clone turned up once. The rearrangement links TRBV16 to TRBJ1-1; D remains unclear. Germline V CDR1 and CDR2: KGHSY, FQNENV. This CDR3 is 13 amino acids long. Trimming took 4 bases from V and 2 from J, leaving 8 bases between them. The DNA of the CDR3 is TGTGCCAGCAGCCCTTTACACAACACTGAAGCTTTCTTT. This gives the protein CASSPLHNTEAFF.

This chain uses TRBV11-2 with TRBJ2-2, with D possibly being TRBD2 (5 bases). V was shortened by 4 bases and J by 0 bases, with 15 bases between the two germline ends. Germline CDR1 reads SGHAT; CDR2 reads FQNNGV. The CDR3 sequence is 17 residues long. DNA of the CDR3: TGTGCCAGCAGCTCTGAGGGTTGGAAAGCGAACACCGGGGAGCTGTTTTTT. Translation: CASSSEGWKANTGELFF.

V gene TRBV2 combines with J gene TRBJ1-2, with no clear D. The germline V and J ends were trimmed by 5 bases and 4 bases, with 17 bases remaining between them. This CDR3 has 15 residues. In germline, CDR1 is SNHLY, CDR2 FYNNEI. Written as DNA, the CDR3 is TGTGCCAGCAGTCCCCGGTATGGTAACCTCTATGGCTACACCTTC. It is translated as CASSPRYGNLYGYTF. The entire variable domain, with the rest obtained from reference TRBV2 and TRBJ1-2, is as follows: EPEVTQTPSHQVTQMGQEVILRCVPISNHLYFYWYRQILGQKVEFLVSFYNNEISEKSEIFDDQFSVERPDGSNFTLKIRSTKLEDSAMYFCASSPRYGNLYGYTFGSGTRLTVV.

The chain uses TRBV6-5 and TRBJ1-3; 8 nucleotides line up with TRBD1. Germline CDR1 and CDR2: MNHEY and SVGAGI. This CDR3 comprises 14 residues. After removal of 6 bases from V and 9 bases from J, the junction contained 10 bases not matched to a gene. The CDR3 coding sequence is TGTGCCAGCAGACCGGGACAGGACATAGTCACCATATATTTT. It specifies CASRPGQDIVTIYF.

J is TRBJ2-7 and V is TRBV5-1; 11 bases match TRBD2. This CDR3 region has 16 residues. V dropped 0 bases and J dropped 0; count of bases not matched to a gene: 2. Per the germline V gene, CDR1 is SGHRS and CDR2 is YFSETQ. The CDR3 nucleotides read TGCGCCAGCAGCTTGGGACTAGCGGGACTCTCCTACGAGCAGTACTTC. It translates to CASSLGLAGLSYEQYF.